This T cell receptor (beta chain) was observed in a study of regulatory T cells in long-lasting Graves disease. This clonotype was seen a handful of times. Its target is not known. The time point here: newly diagnosed GD, antithyroid drugs for less than 3 months. From RNA extracted from PBMCs, the TCR library was made. Study conclusions and caveats: New patients shared over 900 public clonotypes, and persistent patients shared more, with fewer than 3,500.

With iRepertoire HTBI primers and Arm-PCR of CDR3 regions, TCR beta libraries were built. A single record per CDR3 protein comes from TCRdb applying MiXCR to the multiplex PCR reads. The table lists around 250,000 distinct CDR3 sequences, 20% to 25% of them singletons. This CDR3 has 15 amino acids. CDR1 MNHNS and CDR2 SASEGT come from the germline V gene. V lost 5 bases and J 0 bases, leaving 13 bases between the germline ends. This sequence joins TRBV6-1 and TRBJ1-2; possible D gene TRBD1, 6 bases. Sequencing was performed on peripheral blood mononuclear cells (PBMCs), taken at new diagnosis, from a patient treated with antithyroid drugs. The TCR was taken from a female donor with Graves disease. CDR3 coding DNA: TGTGCCAGCAGTAAACCGGGACAAGCTAACTATGGCTACACCTTC. Encoded protein: CASSKPGQANYGYTF.